The source of this T cell receptor (beta chain) is a study of T cells in Graves' hyperthyroidism and ophthalmopathy. The germline V gene encodes CDR1 LGHDT and CDR2 YNNKEL (reference sequence). This CDR3 comprises 15 residues. Trimming pared 2 bases from V and 5 bases from J, leaving 13 bases between. Study-wide results and limits: Most thyroid clonotypes with frequency above 0.001 were detected in blood.

As regards this clonotype: Antigen specificity is unknown.

There were TCR beta CDR3 regions amplified from RNA transcripts. HTBI primers were employed in a first-round RT-PCR of the TCR CDR3. Via MiXCR, TCRdb re-called the multiplex PCR reads, giving one row per CDR3 protein. The table lists fewer than 900,000 distinct CDR3 sequences, about a sixth of them singletons, with under 9.5% in the top ten. The receptor's source is a man between 18 and 35 years old with Graves' hyperthyroidism. Sequences were obtained from blood. The chain carries TRBV3-1 and TRBJ2-1, with D unclear. The CDR3 spells CASSQKGPGHNEQFF. The CDR3, as DNA: TGTGCCAGCAGCCAAAAAGGACCGGGCCACAATGAGCAGTTCTTC.